This T cell receptor beta chain was captured by sequencing in a study of T cell responses to AZD1222 COVID-19 vaccine. This CDR3 contains 13 residues. V gave up 5 bases and J gave up 4 bases; unmatched junction bases: 3. Libraries were prepared by immunoSEQ multiplex PCR; TCRdb keeps only in-frame clonotypes and omits some of them. Of some 180,000 clones in the sample, approximately 93% were seen once. This clonotype originated in an adult who received the AZD1222 COVID-19 vaccine. The chain combines TRBV12-3 or TRBV12-4 with TRBJ1-2; 8 nucleotides match TRBD1. Material: peripheral blood, obtained 28 days after the second AZD1222 dose. The CDR3 spells CASSDTGGYGYTF. Written as DNA, the CDR3 is TGTGCCAGCAGTGATACAGGGGGCTATGGCTACACCTTC.